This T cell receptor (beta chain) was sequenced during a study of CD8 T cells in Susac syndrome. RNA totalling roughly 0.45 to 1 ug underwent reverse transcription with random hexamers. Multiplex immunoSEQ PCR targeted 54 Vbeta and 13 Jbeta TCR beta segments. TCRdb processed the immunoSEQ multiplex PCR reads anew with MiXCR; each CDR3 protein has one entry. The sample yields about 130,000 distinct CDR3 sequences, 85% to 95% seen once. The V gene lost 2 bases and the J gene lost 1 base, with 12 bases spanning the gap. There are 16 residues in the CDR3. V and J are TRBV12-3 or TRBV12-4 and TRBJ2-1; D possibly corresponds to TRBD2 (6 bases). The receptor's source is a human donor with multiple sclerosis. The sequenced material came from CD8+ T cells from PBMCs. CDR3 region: CASSLPWEESYNEQFF. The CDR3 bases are TGTGCCAGCAGTTTACCGTGGGAGGAATCCTACAATGAGCAGTTCTTC.